This TCR beta chain originates from a study of T-cell reconstitution after alpha-beta-depleted transplantation in children. Preparation of the TCRbeta library used unique molecular identifiers. One entry per CDR3 protein results from TCRdb running MiXCR on the PCR reads. The data contain roughly 790,000 distinct CDR3 sequences, 15% to 20% of them singletons. Germline CDR1 SGHNT, CDR2 YENEEA. V was pared by 3 bases and J by 8 bases, with 11 bases between. The CDR3 contains 13 residues. The clonotype comes from a male patient aged 10 to 17 who had a stem cell transplant for acute lymphoblastic leukemia, so the T cells may come from the graft donor. The sequencing used PBMCs, mostly from graft donor cells, collected 360 days after TCRalphabeta/CD19-depleted stem cell transplant. The genes are TRBV11-3 and TRBJ2-1; D is unresolved. The CDR3 bases are TGTGCCAGCAGCTTCCCCCCGGAAGATGAGCAGTTCTTC. Translated: CASSFPPEDEQFF.